What follows are 20 T cell receptor beta chains derived from one specimen sequenced in a study of blood T cell repertoires in COVID-19. TCRdb's copy holds only in-frame clones and misses some; the assay was immunoSEQ multiplex PCR. The table records 150,000 to 200,000 clones, approximately 89% of them present only once. The specimen was PBMCs or T cells enriched from blood (not recorded which). Receptors originate from a woman younger than 30 who had recovered from COVID-19.

V is TRBV28 and J is TRBJ2-7, with TRBD2 as a possible D gene (5 bases). CDR3 length: 15 amino acids. The germline CDR1 and CDR2 sequences are MDHEN and SYDVKM. Trimming took off 6 bases at V and 0 bases at J, with 15 bases between the two ends. The CDR3 here is CASSPWTPSSYEQYF. Here the CDR3 DNA reads TGTGCCAGCAGCCCGTGGACTCCCAGCTCCTACGAGCAGTACTTC.

This chain joins TRBV27 and TRBJ2-1; 9 bases are shared with TRBD1. CDR3 length: 13 amino acids. The germline V gene encodes CDR1 MNHEY and CDR2 SMNVEV (reference sequence). The V and J ends lost 1 base and 9 bases, in that order; junction bases with no gene match: 1. The CDR3 bases are TGTGCCAGCAGTTTATGGACAGGGGCTGAGCAGTTCTTC. This translates into CASSLWTGAEQFF.

The V and J genes are TRBV5-4 and TRBJ2-5; D is uncertain. The germline CDR1 and CDR2 sequences are SGHNT and YYREEE (reference sequence). CDR3 length: 13 amino acids. V lost 4 bases to trimming and J lost 5 bases, with 12 bases between them. CDR3 in DNA: TGTGCCAGCAGCACAGCTCCGTTCGAGACCCAGTACTTC. Protein product: CASSTAPFETQYF.

V usage is TRBV11-2 and J usage is TRBJ2-3, with 7 bases matching TRBD1. The germline gives CDR1 SGHAT, CDR2 FQNNGV. This CDR3 has 15 residues. Losses at the gene ends were 6 bases for V and 6 bases for J; bases not matched to a gene: 12. This CDR3 reads CASRTGVFERDTQYF. The CDR3 nucleotides are TGTGCCAGCAGAACAGGGGTCTTTGAGAGGGATACGCAGTATTTT.

In DNA, the CDR3 is TGCGCCAGCAGCCAAGCCTGGAGAGAGGGGGCGGATGAAAAACTGTTTTTT. This encodes CASSQAWREGADEKLFF. The genes are TRBV4-3 and TRBJ1-4, with 7 bases fitting TRBD1. J was trimmed by 6 bases and V by 1 base; bases with no gene match: 11. The CDR3 is 17 amino acids. Germline values: CDR1 LGHNA, CDR2 YSLEER.

The V call is TRBV7-2, the J call TRBJ2-5; 8 bases align to TRBD2. V gave up 1 base and J gave up 9 bases; unmatched junction bases: 13. The germline V gene has CDR1 SGHTA and CDR2 FQGNSA. This CDR3 is built from 16 residues. CDR3 DNA: TGTGCCAGCAGCTTAGTGTCTGGGCCTAACGGGGGGGCCCAGTACTTC. Protein sequence: CASSLVSGPNGGAQYF.

The sample holds one count of this clone. The chain uses TRBV12-3 or TRBV12-4 and TRBJ2-3; TRBD1 aligns across 7 bases. CDR3 length: 11 residues. V lost 7 bases and J lost 12; bases outside the gene matches: 7. The CDR3 loop reads CASTYRGSQYF. The CDR3 coding sequence is TGTGCCAGCACCTACAGGGGATCTCAGTATTTT.

The chain carries TRBV11-3 and TRBJ2-7; 8 bases are a match to TRBD1. The CDR3 runs to 15 residues. V dropped 5 bases and J dropped 5; count of bases not matched to a gene: 11. The germline CDR1 and CDR2 sequences are SGHNT and YENEEA. In DNA form, the CDR3 reads TGTGCCAGCAGCCGCGGACAGGGTGAAGCCCACGAGCAGTACTTC. This translates into CASSRGQGEAHEQYF.

The chain has TRBV4-3 and TRBJ1-2; the match to TRBD1 covers 9 bases. V was pared by 1 base and J by 2 bases, with 5 bases of the junction left unmatched. The CDR3 sequence is 16 residues long. Per germline, CDR1 LGHNA and CDR2 YSLEER. Here the CDR3 reads CASSQVNRGLNYGYTF. The CDR3 coding sequence is TGCGCCAGCAGCCAAGTTAACAGGGGGCTGAACTATGGCTACACCTTC.

The rearrangement links TRBV3-1 (or the pseudogene TRBV3-2) to TRBJ2-1, with TRBD2 identical over 14 bases. V was pared by 3 bases and J by 12 bases, with 7 bases of the junction left unmatched. Germline CDR1 and CDR2: LGHDT and YNNKEL (reference sequence). This CDR3 has 15 amino acids. The CDR3 region is CASSHEGLAGVVQFF. Written as DNA, the CDR3 is TGTGCCAGCAGCCACGAGGGACTAGCGGGAGTGGTGCAGTTCTTC.

The chain is built from TRBV24-1 and TRBJ1-2, with D tentatively TRBD1 (6 bases). The length of the CDR3 is 13 residues. V was trimmed by 4 bases and J by 8 bases, leaving 13 bases between them. Germline V lookup: CDR1 KGHDR, CDR2 SFDVKD. The CDR3 bases are TGTGCCACCAGTGACCGGACAGTTTCCGGCTACACCTTC. Translation: CATSDRTVSGYTF.

The chain combines TRBV11-3 with TRBJ2-3, with TRBD1 identical over 10 bases. There are 15 residues in the CDR3. The V gene end was trimmed by 5 bases and the J gene end by 3 bases; junction bases not matched to a gene: 5. Germline V gene lookup returns CDR1 SGHNT and CDR2 YENEEA. CDR3 sequence: CASSNGQGETDTQYF. DNA of the CDR3: TGTGCCAGCAGCAATGGACAGGGGGAAACAGATACGCAGTATTTT.

The rearrangement uses TRBV7-9 and TRBJ1-1; unclear D gene. From germline, CDR1 is SEHNR and CDR2 FQNEAQ (reference sequence). V shed 4 bases and J shed 4 bases, with 7 bases lying between them. The CDR3 loop spans 12 amino acids. The CDR3 here is CASSYRSTEAFF. DNA of the CDR3: TGTGCCAGCAGCTACAGATCCACTGAAGCTTTCTTT.

V gene TRBV3-1 (or the pseudogene TRBV3-2) combines with J gene TRBJ2-1, with a possible D match to TRBD2 (5 bases). V was trimmed by 5 bases and J by 10 bases, leaving 12 bases between them. The CDR3 totals 12 residues. Germline loops: CDR1 LGHDT, CDR2 YNNKEL (reference sequence). CDR3 in amino acids: CASSFIRGEQFF. As DNA, the CDR3 is TGTGCCAGCAGCTTTATACGAGGGGAGCAGTTCTTC.

This clone appeared a single time. The J gene is TRBJ2-5, the V gene TRBV6-1; TRBD2 aligns across 8 bases. V lost 2 bases to trimming and J lost 4 bases; unmatched junction nucleotides: 6. The V gene's germline CDR1 is MNHNS and CDR2 SASEGT. The CDR3 runs 15 residues. The CDR3 region has the DNA TGTGCCAGCAGTGAACGAGCGGGAGTCGTAGAGACCCAGTACTTC. Protein product: CASSERAGVVETQYF.

This rearrangement joins TRBV5-1 to TRBJ2-7; 7 bases are shared with TRBD2. J was trimmed by 2 bases and V by 1 base; bases with no gene match: 3. The CDR3 spans 14 residues. Germline CDR1 is SGHRS and CDR2 is YFSETQ. CDR3 sequence: CASSLLAEAYEQYF. CDR3 sequence (DNA): TGCGCCAGCAGCTTGCTAGCGGAGGCCTACGAGCAGTACTTC.

This clone was recorded once. The chain links TRBV5-8 to TRBJ1-1; weak D call: TRBD1 (6 bases). The germline gives CDR1 SGHTS, CDR2 YDEGEE. The CDR3 spans 14 residues. The V end lost 2 bases, the J end lost 2 bases, and 10 bases lay between the germline ends. The CDR3 spells CASSLDRRNTEAFF. The CDR3 bases are TGTGCCAGCAGCTTAGACAGGAGAAACACTGAAGCTTTCTTT.

The chain carries TRBV2 and TRBJ2-1, with 11 positions matching TRBD2. Trimming removed 7 bases from V and 10 bases from J; junction bases left unmatched: 9. The CDR3 extends over 14 amino acids. Germline lookup yields CDR1 SNHLY and CDR2 FYNNEI. For the CDR3, the DNA is TGTGCCAGCACGGGTCTAGCGGGAGGAGGCGAGCAGTTCTTC. It codes for CASTGLAGGGEQFF.

The chain has TRBV10-1 and TRBJ2-7; D remains unclear. Trimming removed 7 bases at V and 2 bases at J, with 21 bases between. The CDR3 has 16 amino acids. From germline, CDR1 is WNHNN and CDR2 SYGVQD (reference sequence). CDR3 residues: CASTNLEVVFPYEQYF. As DNA, the CDR3 is TGCGCCAGCACCAACCTAGAGGTCGTATTTCCCTACGAGCAGTACTTC.

This chain connects TRBV6-5 to TRBJ2-7; 7 nucleotides align to TRBD1. The CDR3 covers 13 residues. Trimming removed 7 bases from V and 3 bases from J; junction bases left unmatched: 6. Germline V lookup: CDR1 MNHEY, CDR2 SVGAGI. CDR3 amino acids: CASTAGGIYEQYF. The DNA for the CDR3 is TGTGCCAGCACGGCAGGGGGAATCTACGAGCAGTACTTC.